Listed here are 18 T cell receptor beta chains from one sample, sequenced in a study of breast tumors, draining lymph nodes, adjacent tissues. Samples came from axillary lymph nodes draining the breast cancer. TCRdb redid the calling of the multiplex PCR reads with MiXCR, one entry per CDR3 protein. The top ten hold roughly 2.2% of the sample, which has approximately 140,000 distinct CDR3 sequences, approximately 30% seen once. The sequencing input was axillary lymph node tissue. Receptors were obtained from a female donor with breast cancer. Some clones in this sample may be carry-over from other donors' samples.

This clonotype was recorded many times. This may come from a read error, since a much larger clone is one base off. The chain has TRBV6-5 and TRBJ2-5; 7 nucleotides agree with TRBD2. The germline gives CDR1 MNHEY, CDR2 SVGAGI. The V and J ends lost 5 bases and 12 bases, in that order; junction bases with no gene match: 6. This CDR3 contains 11 residues. The DNA for the CDR3 is TGTGCCAGCAGTCACTGGGGGAGGGAGTACTTC. Translated, it gives CASSHWGREYF.

This clonotype has ten or more counts. V gene TRBV12-3 or TRBV12-4 combines with J gene TRBJ1-1; no clear D. V shed 3 bases and J shed 1 base, with 9 bases lying between them. The CDR3 extends over 14 amino acids. The CDR3 DNA reads TGTGCCAGCAGTTTCGCACAGACGAACACTGAAGCTTTCTTT. Protein sequence: CASSFAQTNTEAFF.

The chain combines TRBV7-7 with TRBJ1-5; 10 nucleotides match TRBD1. The CDR3 has 15 amino acids. CDR1 is SSHAT and CDR2 is FNYEAQ in the germline V gene (reference sequence). Here the CDR3 DNA reads TGTGCTAGCTTACCGGGACAGGGGCACAATCAGCCCCAGCATTTT. Its translation is CASLPGQGHNQPQHF.

In its sample, this clonotype was seen many times. The rearrangement joins TRBV7-9 to TRBJ2-7; D call uncertain. V lost 5 bases and J lost 4, with 12 bases in between. The CDR3 length is 13 residues. Germline V gives CDR1 SEHNR, CDR2 FQNEAQ (reference sequence). CDR3 sequence reads: CASSPVVGYEQYV. The CDR3 DNA is TGTGCCAGCAGCCCGGTGGTTGGGTACGAGCAGTACGTC.

The J gene is TRBJ2-7, the V gene TRBV5-1, with TRBD1 matching over 9 bases. The CDR3 has 13 amino acids. The germline V gene has CDR1 SGHRS and CDR2 YFSETQ. CDR3 sequence: CSSRGQGGNEQYV. CDR3 nucleotide sequence: TGCTCCAGCAGGGGACAGGGCGGGAACGAGCAGTACGTC.

This rearrangement joins TRBV30 to TRBJ1-2, with TRBD1 matching 9 bases. J gave up 6 bases and V 5 bases, and 10 bases lay outside the gene matches. The germline gives CDR1 GTSNPN, CDR2 SVGIG (reference sequence). The CDR3 has 14 residues. The CDR3 DNA reads TGTGCCTGGGGTAACAGGGGGCCCAGAGATGGCTACACCTTC. Its translation: CAWGNRGPRDGYTF.

This clonotype was seen a handful of times. A much bigger clone sits one base away, suggesting this may be a read error. The chain recombines TRBV5-4 with TRBJ2-1; 7 nucleotides line up with TRBD2. The germline gives CDR1 SGHNT, CDR2 YYREEE (reference sequence). Trimming at V came to 0 bases and at J to 9 bases, leaving 9 bases not matched to a gene. This CDR3 is 15 amino acids long. In nucleotides, the CDR3 is TGTGCCAGCAGCTTGGGCGGACCAGCGGGGTTTGAGCAGTTCTTC. Translated, it gives CASSLGGPAGFEQFF.

A note on this clonotype: Its ends do not fully match the called genes, so a read error is possible. The J gene is TRBJ1-5, the V gene TRBV20-1; 7 bases agree with TRBD1. The CDR3 runs to 15 residues. The germline gives CDR1 DFQATT, CDR2 SNEGSKA (reference sequence). In nucleotides, the CDR3 is TGCAGTGCTAGGGATAGGGAGGGGGCGGCTCAGCTCCAGCATTTT. Protein: CSARDREGAAQLQHF.

As for this clonotype: The junction differs from germline at one of its ends, possibly a read error. The chain links TRBV4-2 to TRBJ1-5; a possible D gene is TRBD1 (6 bases). Germline CDR1 reads LGHNA; CDR2 reads YNFKEQ. CDR3 length equals 15 residues. The CDR3 spells CASSQDLTGNQPQHF. The CDR3 region has the DNA TGTGCCAGCAGTCAAGACCTCACAGGGAATCAGCCCCAGCATTTT.

This clonotype was counted many times. Sequence at one end of the junction differs from germline and may be a read error. This sequence joins TRBV7-7 and TRBJ2-1; tentative D call: TRBD1 (6 bases). CDR3 length: 13 amino acids. Per the germline V gene, CDR1 is SSHAT and CDR2 is FNYEAQ (reference sequence). The CDR3 DNA reads TGTGCTAGCAGCTTAGGACAGAGCAATGAGCAGTTCTTC. This translates into CASSLGQSNEQFF.

The sample holds many counts of this clonotype. The chain links TRBV7-2 to TRBJ2-3; a possible D gene is TRBD2 (6 bases). The germline gives CDR1 SGHTA, CDR2 FQGNSA. The CDR3 is made up of 16 amino acids. The V end was cut by 4 bases, the J end by 6 bases, with 20 bases between. The CDR3 spells CASSSSLAWGVDTQYF. The CDR3 nucleotides are TGTGCCAGCAGCTCCTCACTAGCTTGGGGGGTGGATACGCAGTATTTT.

As for this clonotype: This could be a read error, since a much larger clone is one nucleotide away. The chain has TRBV20-1 and TRBJ2-2; TRBD1 or TRBD2 may be the D gene (5 bases each). Germline V CDR1 and CDR2: DFQATT, SNEGSKA (reference sequence). This CDR3 comprises 13 residues. This CDR3 is CSFRQANTGALFF. CDR3 sequence (DNA): TGCAGTTTCCGGCAGGCCAACACCGGGGCGCTGTTTTTT.

The J gene is TRBJ2-7, the V gene TRBV2, with 8 bases matching TRBD1. This CDR3 has 14 amino acids. Germline CDR1 is SNHLY and CDR2 is FYNNEI. CDR3 residues: CASRGGQEVYEQDV. The CDR3 DNA follows: TGTGCCAGCAGGGGGGGACAGGAAGTTTACGAGCAGGACGTC.

Worth noting for this clonotype: The junction and the germline gene differ at one end; a read error may be behind it. This chain links TRBV7-8 with TRBJ1-2, with 10 positions matching TRBD1. CDR1 is SGHVS, CDR2 FQNEAQ, per germline. The CDR3 length is 18 residues. The CDR3 spells CASSSDDSDRGRVYSYTF. CDR3 in DNA: TGTGCCAGCAGCTCCGACGACTCCGACAGGGGGCGCGTCTATAGCTACACCTTC.

The chain uses TRBV6-1 and TRBJ2-7; unclear D gene. This CDR3 region has 14 residues. From germline, CDR1 is MNHNS and CDR2 SASEGT. CDR3 region: CAGSPEASSYEQYV. CDR3 sequence (DNA): TGTGCCGGCAGTCCAGAGGCTAGCTCCTACGAGCAGTACGTC.

The chain employs TRBV6-5 and TRBJ2-3; perhaps TRBD1 as D (6 bases). V was pared by 2 bases and J by 6 bases, with 12 bases between. This CDR3 region has 14 residues. Germline CDR1 is MNHEY and CDR2 is SVGAGI. The CDR3 DNA is TGTGCCAGCAGTTACGACTTTAGGGGGGATACGCAGTATTTT. Translating gives CASSYDFRGDTQYF.

In its sample, this clonotype was seen many times. CDR3 protein: CASSLQGRGYTF. The DNA for the CDR3 is TGTGCCAGTAGTCTACAGGGGAGAGGCTACACCTTC. V and J are TRBV19 and TRBJ1-2, with TRBD1 identical over 7 bases. This CDR3 is 12 amino acids long. Trimming at V came to 5 bases and at J to 8 bases, leaving 5 bases not matched to a gene. CDR1 is LNHDA, CDR2 SQIVND, per germline (reference sequence).

This sequence joins TRBV20-1 and TRBJ1-5; D possibly corresponds to TRBD1 (5 bases). Deletions cut 3 bases from V and 9 bases from J, with 18 bases between. Germline V gives CDR1 DFQATT, CDR2 SNEGSKA (reference sequence). The CDR3 has 14 residues. DNA of the CDR3: TGCAGTGCTAGCGGAGGGGCAAAGGGTCCGCCCCAGCATTTT. Encoded protein: CSASGGAKGPPQHF.